This T cell receptor (beta chain) comes out of a study of blood T cell repertoires in COVID-19. The assay was immunoSEQ multiplex PCR, and TCRdb's table has in-frame clones only and misses some. The profile shows about 100,000 clones, less than 85% of them singletons. Germline CDR1 MRHNA, CDR2 SNTAGT. The CDR3 length is 14 residues. The trim removed 2 bases at V and 7 bases at J, leaving 4 bases unmatched. The specimen was peripheral blood. The chain recombines TRBV6-4 with TRBJ1-2; 10 nucleotides align to TRBD1. The TCR comes from a man aged 65 to 79 with active or convalescent COVID-19. The CDR3 reads CASSDPGTGAGYTF. The CDR3 region has the DNA TGTGCCAGCAGTGACCCCGGGACAGGGGCTGGCTACACCTTC.